What follows are 23 T cell receptor beta chains derived from one specimen sequenced in a study of T cells expressing NK-cell markers. TCRdb reworked the 5' RACE reads into one entry per CDR3 protein, no DNA. This sample's table has 120,000 to 150,000 distinct CDR3 sequences. The specimen sequenced was blood T cells: a sorted CD56 or NKG2C T cell subset, CD4+ or CD8+ T cells, or bulk PBMC T cells (not recorded which). These receptors originate from a young man in good health.

V usage is TRBV5-4 and J usage is TRBJ2-5; with no DNA, the TCRdb D assignment of TRBD1 cannot be verified. The CDR3 consists of 13 residues. Germline V gene lookup returns CDR1 SGHNT and CDR2 YYREEE (reference sequence). CDR3 protein: CASSGDSQETQYF.

This chain uses TRBV7-2 with TRBJ2-7; TCRdb names TRBD2, which stays unverified in the absence of DNA. The germline V gene encodes CDR1 SGHTA and CDR2 FQGNSA. The CDR3 has 14 residues. The CDR3 spells CASSLSGLVYEQYF. Using reference TRBV7-2 and TRBJ2-7 for the parts outside the CDR3, the full variable domain is GAGVSQSPSNKVTEKGKDVELRCDPISGHTALYWYRQSLGQGLEFLIYFQGNSAPDKSGLPSDRFSAERTGGSVSTLTIQRTQQEDSAVYLCASSLSGLVYEQYFGPGTRLTVT.

This chain connects TRBV5-6 to TRBJ2-5. The length of the CDR3 is 16 residues. Germline-derived CDR1 and CDR2 are SGHDT and YYEEEE. CDR3 residues: CASSLGLADGAETQYF.

This chain uses TRBV15 with TRBJ1-2. Germline CDR1 LNHNV, CDR2 YYDKDF (reference sequence). CDR3 length: 13 residues. The CDR3 loop reads CATSREGSTGYTF.

The V gene is TRBV11-2, the J gene TRBJ2-7; TCRdb designates TRBD1, a call that cannot be tested without DNA. Germline V gene sequence: CDR1 SGHAT, CDR2 FQNNGV. This CDR3 is 14 amino acids long. The CDR3 sequence: CASSFLRTGHEQYF.

The genes are TRBV5-5 and TRBJ2-6; TCRdb selects TRBD1, and the lack of DNA leaves this call unchecked. The CDR3 runs 16 residues. From germline, CDR1 is SGHKS and CDR2 YYEKEE (reference sequence). The CDR3 protein is CASSLRQGNGANVLTF. Filled out from reference TRBV5-5 and TRBJ2-6, the complete variable domain reads DAGVTQSPTHLIKTRGQQVTLRCSPISGHKSVSWYQQVLGQGPQFIFQYYEKEERGRGNFPDRFSARQFPNYSSELNVNALLLGDSALYLCASSLRQGNGANVLTFGAGSRLTVL.

The chain is built from TRBV4-1 and TRBJ2-2; TCRdb designates TRBD2, a call that cannot be tested without DNA. The CDR3 is made up of 14 amino acids. Germline CDR1 reads MGHRA; CDR2 reads YSYEKL. This chain's CDR3 is CASSWVGTSGELFF.

This chain links TRBV12-3 or TRBV12-4 with TRBJ1-5; absent DNA, TCRdb's TRBD1 call cannot be checked. The CDR3 extends over 15 amino acids. The CDR3 here is CASSLGGSGNQPQHF.

The chain combines TRBV5-1 with TRBJ1-1; TCRdb gives TRBD1 as the D gene, but with no DNA this cannot be confirmed. Per the germline V gene, CDR1 is SGHRS and CDR2 is YFSETQ. The CDR3 sequence is 14 residues long. The CDR3 protein is CASSLRQGAIEAFF.

This rearrangement joins TRBV20-1 to TRBJ2-2; the TCRdb D gene call, TRBD1, has no DNA to confirm it. There are 16 residues in the CDR3. Germline values: CDR1 DFQATT, CDR2 SNEGSKA (reference sequence). The CDR3 sequence: CSARELQGVFTGELFF.

The CDR3 sequence is CSAATTTDTQYF. The chain uses TRBV29-1 and TRBJ2-3. Germline V CDR1 and CDR2: SQVTM, ANQGSEA. The CDR3 has 12 residues.

The rearrangement joins TRBV7-6 to TRBJ1-1; the TCRdb D gene call, TRBD1, has no DNA to confirm it. The CDR3 runs 14 residues. The germline gives CDR1 SGHVS, CDR2 FNYEAQ. The CDR3 region is CASSAGRGNTEAFF.

The rearrangement links TRBV19 to TRBJ2-3; TCRdb reports TRBD1, a call that lacks DNA to check it against. The CDR3 totals 15 residues. The germline V gene has CDR1 LNHDA and CDR2 SQIVND (reference sequence). The CDR3 loop is CASSIGTGTTDTQYF.

The chain couples TRBV12-3 or TRBV12-4 to TRBJ1-3; with no DNA, the TCRdb D assignment of TRBD1 cannot be verified. The CDR3 totals 15 residues. This CDR3 reads CASSPVGAAGNTIYF.

This chain uses TRBV24-1 with TRBJ1-1. The germline gives CDR1 KGHDR, CDR2 SFDVKD. The CDR3 length is 13 residues. The CDR3 loop is CATSDIGVPEAFF.

This chain joins TRBV7-2 and TRBJ1-3. The CDR3 is 15 residues long. CDR1 SGHTA and CDR2 FQGNSA come from the germline V gene. CDR3 protein: CASSSLAGTRNTIYF.

The V gene is TRBV15, the J gene TRBJ2-1; with no DNA, the TCRdb D assignment of TRBD2 cannot be verified. The germline V gene encodes CDR1 LNHNV and CDR2 YYDKDF (reference sequence). The CDR3 loop spans 20 amino acids. The CDR3 spells CATSRDYGGLADPSYNEQFF.

This chain joins TRBV5-6 and TRBJ2-1; TCRdb's D call, TRBD1, is unchecked because there is no DNA. Per germline, CDR1 SGHDT and CDR2 YYEEEE. The CDR3 consists of 16 residues. CDR3 in amino acids: CASIDRGSPGHNEQFF.

The chain links TRBV6-5 to TRBJ2-5; lacking DNA, the TRBD1 call made by TCRdb goes unchecked. Germline loops: CDR1 MNHEY, CDR2 SVGAGI. This CDR3 has 12 amino acids. CDR3 loop: CASSYWGETQYF.

The chain combines TRBV6-4 with TRBJ2-1. The CDR3 has 16 amino acids. Germline-derived CDR1 and CDR2 are MRHNA and SNTAGT. The CDR3 loop is CASSDSRGSSYNEQFF.

The V gene is TRBV2, the J gene TRBJ2-1; checking the TCRdb D call of TRBD2 is not possible without DNA. Germline V gene data show CDR1 as SNHLY and CDR2 as FYNNEI. The CDR3 totals 14 residues. The CDR3 protein is CATHASGTGNEQFF.

The J gene is TRBJ1-3, the V gene TRBV20-1; TCRdb outputs TRBD1, but without DNA this stays unchecked. This CDR3 has 14 residues. Germline V gives CDR1 DFQATT, CDR2 SNEGSKA (reference sequence). CDR3 residues: CSAQDRYSGNTIYF.

The chain combines TRBV29-1 with TRBJ2-5; TCRdb indicates TRBD1, and absent DNA this call remains unverified. The length of the CDR3 is 13 residues. Germline V CDR1 and CDR2: SQVTM, ANQGSEA. This CDR3 is CSGNRGGSETQYF.